The 20 T cell receptor beta chains below all came from one sample that was sequenced in a study of T cell responses to AZD1222 COVID-19 vaccine (dated by TCRdb to the early 2020s). The library came from the immunoSEQ multiplex PCR assay. Drawn from immuneACCESS, this table holds only the in-frame rearrangements with V and J called that TCRdb kept. Clones are partly lost; checked studies trace under half to an unresolved V gene and leave the rest unexplained. The sample table contains roughly 150,000 clones; only one count was recorded for approximately 91% of them. Jointly, the top ten make up approximately 2% of the sample. The time point label, as the study defines it: about 28 days (+/-7) after the second vaccine dose. The starting material was peripheral blood, obtained 28 days after the second AZD1222 dose. The receptors here all came from an adult who received the AZD1222 COVID-19 vaccine.

The chain uses TRBV13 and TRBJ1-2; D is possibly TRBD1 (5 bases). Between the trimmed V and J ends, which lost 6 bases and 5 bases, there was a span of 13 bases. The CDR3 length is 13 residues. Germline V gene sequence: CDR1 PRHDT, CDR2 FYEKMQ (reference sequence). The CDR3 nucleotides read TGTGCCAGCAGAGAAGGAGGGGAGTATGGCTACACCTTC. Encoded protein: CASREGGEYGYTF.

This clone has a handful of counts. The chain couples TRBV12-3 or TRBV12-4 to TRBJ1-1; D is unresolved. This CDR3 has 13 residues. V was cut by 1 base and J by 5 bases, with 8 bases left in between. The CDR3 here is CASSLVRHTEAFF. The CDR3 nucleotides are TGTGCCAGCAGTTTAGTCAGGCATACTGAAGCTTTCTTT.

This clone was detected once. This chain uses TRBV6-5 with TRBJ1-6; D remains ambiguous. Germline CDR1 MNHEY, CDR2 SVGAGI. This CDR3 region has 14 residues. Trimming removed 0 bases from V and 7 bases from J, with 7 bases in between. The CDR3 sequence is CASSYSRGNSPLHF. The CDR3 coding sequence is TGTGCCAGCAGTTACTCACGCGGGAATTCACCCCTCCACTTT.

The chain recombines TRBV6-5 with TRBJ2-1, with D possibly being TRBD2 (6 bases). Trimming shortened V by 0 bases and J by 5 bases, and 14 bases separated the two germline ends. This CDR3 has 16 residues. Germline values: CDR1 MNHEY, CDR2 SVGAGI. CDR3 residues: CASSYSSAGTNNEQFF. CDR3 coding DNA: TGTGCCAGCAGTTACTCAAGCGCGGGAACAAACAATGAGCAGTTCTTC.

V is TRBV3-1 (or the pseudogene TRBV3-2) and J is TRBJ2-5; 9 bases map to TRBD1. The CDR3 sequence is 15 residues long. Germline CDR1 and CDR2: LGHDT and YNNKEL (reference sequence). The V and J ends lost 2 bases and 5 bases, in that order; junction bases with no gene match: 6. CDR3: CASSQTGGRVETQYF. In nucleotides, the CDR3 is TGTGCCAGCAGCCAAACAGGGGGCCGGGTCGAGACCCAGTACTTC.

This clone was observed once. This chain links TRBV6-4 with TRBJ2-1, with TRBD1 matching over 12 bases. The CDR3 length is 15 residues. With V trimmed by 5 bases and J by 12 bases, 11 bases remained unmatched. CDR1 is MRHNA and CDR2 is SNTAGT in the germline V gene. The CDR3 region is CASSTGTGGHGVQFF. In DNA form, the CDR3 reads TGTGCCAGCAGTACCGGGACAGGGGGCCACGGGGTGCAGTTCTTC.

The gene calls are TRBV7-9 and TRBJ1-2; 7 bases fit TRBD1. Germline CDR1 reads SEHNR; CDR2 reads FQNEAQ (reference sequence). This CDR3 is built from 15 residues. The ends lost 5 bases at V and 4 bases at J; junction bases unmatched: 10. The CDR3 here is CASSARWAGGYGYTF. CDR3 bases: TGTGCCAGCAGCGCAAGATGGGCAGGGGGCTATGGCTACACCTTC.

Concerning this clone: The same CDR3 also results from other DNA sequences found in this sample. This sequence joins TRBV7-9 and TRBJ1-2; TRBD1 is a possible D gene (5 bases). V lost 0 bases and J 8 bases, leaving 10 bases between the germline ends. Germline V gives CDR1 SEHNR, CDR2 FQNEAQ (reference sequence). The CDR3 sequence is 13 residues long. The CDR3 region is CASSLATGGGYTF. In DNA form, the CDR3 reads TGTGCCAGCAGCTTAGCAACAGGTGGAGGCTACACCTTC.

The rearrangement joins TRBV24-1 to TRBJ2-1; D is unclear. CDR3 length: 18 amino acids. The germline gives CDR1 KGHDR, CDR2 SFDVKD. The V and J ends lost 0 bases and 0 bases respectively, with 14 bases between them. Here the CDR3 reads CATSDLIDSESSYNEQFF. In DNA form, the CDR3 reads TGTGCCACCAGTGATTTGATTGACTCCGAGAGCTCCTACAATGAGCAGTTCTTC.

The chain carries TRBV12-3 or TRBV12-4 and TRBJ1-2; D unresolved. V shed 0 bases and J shed 4 bases, with 3 bases lying between them. The CDR3 consists of 12 residues. CDR3 region: CASSLAPYGYTF. The CDR3 bases are TGTGCCAGCAGTTTAGCGCCCTATGGCTACACCTTC.

This clone was recorded only once. The V gene is TRBV7-7, the J gene TRBJ2-5; 13 nucleotides match TRBD2. This CDR3 is built from 16 residues. Germline values: CDR1 SSHAT, CDR2 FNYEAQ (reference sequence). Trimming at V came to 5 bases and at J to 3 bases, leaving 6 bases not matched to a gene. CDR3 residues: CASSLTGLAGKETQYF. CDR3 bases: TGTGCCAGCAGCCTTACGGGACTAGCGGGAAAAGAGACCCAGTACTTC.

V and J are TRBV5-1 and TRBJ1-2, with TRBD1 identical over 12 bases. The CDR3 has 14 residues. CDR1 is SGHRS, CDR2 YFSETQ, per germline. After removal of 4 bases from V and 5 bases from J, the junction contained 3 bases not matched to a gene. The CDR3 DNA reads TGCGCCAGCAGCAGGGACAGGGGGCCTTATGGCTACACCTTC. This encodes CASSRDRGPYGYTF. Full variable domain (missing parts from reference TRBV5-1 and TRBJ1-2): KAGVTQTPRYLIKTRGQQVTLSCSPISGHRSVSWYQQTPGQGLQFLFEYFSETQRNKGNFPGRFSGRQFSNSRSEMNVSTLELGDSALYLCASSRDRGPYGYTFGSGTRLTVV.

This chain joins TRBV18 and TRBJ2-3; TRBD2 matches at 7 bases. With V trimmed by 8 bases and J by 2 bases, 7 bases remained unmatched. The length of the CDR3 is 14 residues. Germline V lookup: CDR1 KGHSH, CDR2 LQKENI. The CDR3 sequence: CASIPSGNTDTQYF. DNA for the CDR3: TGTGCCAGCATCCCTAGCGGCAACACAGATACGCAGTATTTT.

This clone was seen a handful of times. V is TRBV7-3 and J is TRBJ1-1; D perhaps matches TRBD1 (6 bases). V lost 6 bases and J 3 bases, leaving 14 bases between the germline ends. Per the germline V gene, CDR1 is SGHTA and CDR2 is FQGTGA. The CDR3 sequence is 14 residues long. This chain's CDR3 is CASRLGGWDTEAFF. CDR3 DNA sequence: TGTGCCAGCAGATTGGGGGGCTGGGACACTGAAGCTTTCTTT. The full variable domain, with the rest looked up from reference TRBV7-3 and TRBJ1-1, is GAGVSQTPSNKVTEKGKYVELRCDPISGHTALYWYRQSLGQGPEFLIYFQGTGAADDSGLPNDRFFAVRPEGSVSTLKIQRTERGDSAVYLCASRLGGWDTEAFFGQGTRLTVV.

This rearrangement joins TRBV19 to TRBJ2-7; D may correspond to TRBD1 or TRBD2 (6 bases each). The germline gives CDR1 LNHDA, CDR2 SQIVND (reference sequence). The V and J ends lost 4 bases and 2 bases respectively, with 18 bases between them. The CDR3 contains 16 residues. Here the CDR3 DNA reads TGTGCCAGTAGTACCCTTAAGGGGGGTGGCGCCTACGAGCAGTACTTC. Translation: CASSTLKGGGAYEQYF.

The chain is built from TRBV5-8 and TRBJ2-2, with 8 bases lining up with TRBD1. Germline V gene data show CDR1 as SGHTS and CDR2 as YDEGEE. The CDR3 is made up of 15 amino acids. Losses at the gene ends were 2 bases for V and 5 bases for J; bases not matched to a gene: 5. This CDR3 reads CASSLRTGLTGELFF. Here the CDR3 DNA reads TGTGCCAGCAGCTTAAGGACAGGGCTTACCGGGGAGCTGTTTTTT.

The gene calls are TRBV2 and TRBJ1-4; 8 nucleotides match TRBD1. The CDR3 has 16 amino acids. The V gene's germline CDR1 is SNHLY and CDR2 FYNNEI. V gave up 6 bases and J gave up 4 bases; unmatched junction bases: 10. The CDR3 DNA is TGTGCCAGCAGGGATCCAGGGGGCGCTGGTAATGAAAAACTGTTTTTT. Amino acid sequence: CASRDPGGAGNEKLFF.

The V and J genes are TRBV27 and TRBJ1-1, with 8 positions matching TRBD1. Trimming took 4 bases from V and 1 from J; bases not matched to a gene: 8. CDR3 length: 16 residues. Germline loops: CDR1 MNHEY, CDR2 SMNVEV (reference sequence). CDR3 sequence reads: CASSSLRQGTNTEAFF. CDR3 DNA sequence: TGTGCCAGCAGTTCACTCAGACAGGGGACGAACACTGAAGCTTTCTTT.

This chain links TRBV6-5 with TRBJ1-1; D uncertain. The V end lost 7 bases, the J end lost 5 bases, and 17 bases lay between the germline ends. Germline CDR1 is MNHEY and CDR2 is SVGAGI. The CDR3 has 14 residues. The CDR3 loop is CASTEGLGRTEAFF. DNA of the CDR3: TGTGCCAGCACCGAAGGGTTAGGGAGAACTGAAGCTTTCTTT.

J is TRBJ1-1 and V is TRBV28; 10 positions match TRBD1. This CDR3 spans 15 amino acids. Unmatched junction bases numbered 1, after V lost 2 bases and J lost 1 base. Per germline, CDR1 MDHEN and CDR2 SYDVKM. This CDR3 reads CASSLGDRGNTEAFF. CDR3 in DNA: TGTGCCAGCAGTTTAGGGGACAGGGGGAACACTGAAGCTTTCTTT.